This T cell receptor beta chain stems from a study of T cell responses to AZD1222 COVID-19 vaccine. On the study more broadly: Recipients boosted at about 4 weeks or about 12 weeks are pooled.

Germline CDR1 reads LGHNA; CDR2 reads YSLEER. The CDR3 covers 17 residues. J was trimmed by 5 bases and V by 0 bases; bases with no gene match: 4. A word on this clone: Antigen: not known.

Data came from immunoSEQ multiplex PCR; TCRdb stores just in-frame clones and leaves some out. Counted here are around 120,000 clones, roughly 87% occurring once; the ten biggest clones make up approximately 10%. Study-level results: Spike-specific TCR breadth and depth were elevated following two AZD1222 doses.

Source: peripheral blood, taken on day 0 of AZD1222 vaccination. This clonotype was obtained from an adult in good health. The chain carries TRBV4-3 and TRBJ2-1, with 13 positions matching TRBD2. The CDR3 loop is CASSQDPGLAGDNEQFF. Here the CDR3 DNA reads TGCGCCAGCAGCCAAGATCCCGGACTAGCGGGAGACAATGAGCAGTTCTTC.